Given below is one T cell receptor (beta chain) in context. The source of the sample is a study of T-cell memory formation after mild COVID-19. Study summary: Clusters were largely donor specific.

In TCRdb, the 5' RACE reads were re-called with MiXCR into one record per CDR3 protein. The sample lists about 390,000 distinct CDR3 sequences, under 25% occurring once. CDR3 size: 15 residues. V was cut by 0 bases and J by 1 base, with 9 bases left in between. CDR1 LNHNV and CDR2 YYDKDF come from the germline V gene (reference sequence). This clonotype originated in an adult woman who had mild COVID-19 (a few samples of this study predate the infection). Cell type and time point are not known. This sequence joins TRBV15 and TRBJ1-1; D ambiguous. What was sequenced was PBMCs or a T cell subset sorted from them (not recorded which). CDR3 coding DNA: TGTGCCACCAGCAGAGAAGGGAGAGGGAACACTGAAGCTTTCTTT. Amino acid sequence: CATSREGRGNTEAFF.